This T cell receptor (beta chain) is from a study of T-cell reconstitution after alpha-beta-depleted transplantation in children. Unique molecular identifiers tagged the TCRbeta library. TCRdb re-called the PCR reads through MiXCR, storing one row per CDR3 protein. The sample has 200,000 to 300,000 distinct CDR3 sequences, about 26% seen once. With regard to this clonotype: Antigen specificity is unknown.

The study's findings and limits: Once a year had passed after transplant, T-cell counts and diversity came mostly from newly produced T cells. The origin of high day-60 TCRbeta diversity in some patients lay in surviving recipient T cells and thymic progenitors. Reportedly, alpha-beta T cells present about two months post-transplant originated from several hundred expanded clones of graft origin.

V lost 1 base to trimming and J lost 1 base, with 9 bases between them. Germline lookup yields CDR1 SGHRS and CDR2 YFSETQ. CDR3 length: 15 amino acids. The sequence was collected from a girl between 2 and 10 years old with Fanconi anemia, due to receive a stem cell transplant. This material consisted of PBMCs, taken before TCRalphabeta/CD19-depleted stem cell transplant. The chain is built from TRBV5-1 and TRBJ2-4; D is uncertain. The CDR3 is CASSLSVSAKNIQYF. The DNA of the CDR3 is TGCGCCAGCAGCTTGAGTGTGTCGGCCAAAAACATTCAGTACTTC.